This entry is about one T cell receptor (beta chain). Its antigen is unidentified. The record originates from a study of shared clonotypes between healthy human individuals. For the study at large: Aged 18 to 49, the donors were a couple of women and three men.

Only in-frame clones appear in the TCRdb table, and some are missing; sequencing was by immunoSEQ multiplex PCR. This sample has about 1.5 million clones, with 98% found just once. Naive CD4+ cells were CD45RA-selected; the remaining cells were memory. The CDR3 is 13 amino acids. Per germline, CDR1 SGDLS and CDR2 YYNGEE. V was cut by 3 bases and J by 6 bases, with 12 bases left in between. Study results and limitations: Larger richness was generally estimated for naive than memory subsets.

The clonotype originates from a man aged 25 to 45 in good health. This chain links TRBV9 with TRBJ1-1; the D is unclear. The sample was naive CD4+ T cells sorted from blood. Noted subset: CD45RA+ positively selected. Here the CDR3 DNA reads TGTGCCAGCAGCGATGTGACCCTGTCTGAAGCTTTCTTT. Protein sequence: CASSDVTLSEAFF. Combining the CDR3 with reference TRBV9 and TRBJ1-1 gives the whole variable domain DSGVTQTPKHLITATGQRVTLRCSPRSGDLSVYWYQQSLDQGLQFLIQYYNGEERAKGNILERFSAQQFPDLHSELNLSSLELGDSALYFCASSDVTLSEAFFGQGTRLTVV.